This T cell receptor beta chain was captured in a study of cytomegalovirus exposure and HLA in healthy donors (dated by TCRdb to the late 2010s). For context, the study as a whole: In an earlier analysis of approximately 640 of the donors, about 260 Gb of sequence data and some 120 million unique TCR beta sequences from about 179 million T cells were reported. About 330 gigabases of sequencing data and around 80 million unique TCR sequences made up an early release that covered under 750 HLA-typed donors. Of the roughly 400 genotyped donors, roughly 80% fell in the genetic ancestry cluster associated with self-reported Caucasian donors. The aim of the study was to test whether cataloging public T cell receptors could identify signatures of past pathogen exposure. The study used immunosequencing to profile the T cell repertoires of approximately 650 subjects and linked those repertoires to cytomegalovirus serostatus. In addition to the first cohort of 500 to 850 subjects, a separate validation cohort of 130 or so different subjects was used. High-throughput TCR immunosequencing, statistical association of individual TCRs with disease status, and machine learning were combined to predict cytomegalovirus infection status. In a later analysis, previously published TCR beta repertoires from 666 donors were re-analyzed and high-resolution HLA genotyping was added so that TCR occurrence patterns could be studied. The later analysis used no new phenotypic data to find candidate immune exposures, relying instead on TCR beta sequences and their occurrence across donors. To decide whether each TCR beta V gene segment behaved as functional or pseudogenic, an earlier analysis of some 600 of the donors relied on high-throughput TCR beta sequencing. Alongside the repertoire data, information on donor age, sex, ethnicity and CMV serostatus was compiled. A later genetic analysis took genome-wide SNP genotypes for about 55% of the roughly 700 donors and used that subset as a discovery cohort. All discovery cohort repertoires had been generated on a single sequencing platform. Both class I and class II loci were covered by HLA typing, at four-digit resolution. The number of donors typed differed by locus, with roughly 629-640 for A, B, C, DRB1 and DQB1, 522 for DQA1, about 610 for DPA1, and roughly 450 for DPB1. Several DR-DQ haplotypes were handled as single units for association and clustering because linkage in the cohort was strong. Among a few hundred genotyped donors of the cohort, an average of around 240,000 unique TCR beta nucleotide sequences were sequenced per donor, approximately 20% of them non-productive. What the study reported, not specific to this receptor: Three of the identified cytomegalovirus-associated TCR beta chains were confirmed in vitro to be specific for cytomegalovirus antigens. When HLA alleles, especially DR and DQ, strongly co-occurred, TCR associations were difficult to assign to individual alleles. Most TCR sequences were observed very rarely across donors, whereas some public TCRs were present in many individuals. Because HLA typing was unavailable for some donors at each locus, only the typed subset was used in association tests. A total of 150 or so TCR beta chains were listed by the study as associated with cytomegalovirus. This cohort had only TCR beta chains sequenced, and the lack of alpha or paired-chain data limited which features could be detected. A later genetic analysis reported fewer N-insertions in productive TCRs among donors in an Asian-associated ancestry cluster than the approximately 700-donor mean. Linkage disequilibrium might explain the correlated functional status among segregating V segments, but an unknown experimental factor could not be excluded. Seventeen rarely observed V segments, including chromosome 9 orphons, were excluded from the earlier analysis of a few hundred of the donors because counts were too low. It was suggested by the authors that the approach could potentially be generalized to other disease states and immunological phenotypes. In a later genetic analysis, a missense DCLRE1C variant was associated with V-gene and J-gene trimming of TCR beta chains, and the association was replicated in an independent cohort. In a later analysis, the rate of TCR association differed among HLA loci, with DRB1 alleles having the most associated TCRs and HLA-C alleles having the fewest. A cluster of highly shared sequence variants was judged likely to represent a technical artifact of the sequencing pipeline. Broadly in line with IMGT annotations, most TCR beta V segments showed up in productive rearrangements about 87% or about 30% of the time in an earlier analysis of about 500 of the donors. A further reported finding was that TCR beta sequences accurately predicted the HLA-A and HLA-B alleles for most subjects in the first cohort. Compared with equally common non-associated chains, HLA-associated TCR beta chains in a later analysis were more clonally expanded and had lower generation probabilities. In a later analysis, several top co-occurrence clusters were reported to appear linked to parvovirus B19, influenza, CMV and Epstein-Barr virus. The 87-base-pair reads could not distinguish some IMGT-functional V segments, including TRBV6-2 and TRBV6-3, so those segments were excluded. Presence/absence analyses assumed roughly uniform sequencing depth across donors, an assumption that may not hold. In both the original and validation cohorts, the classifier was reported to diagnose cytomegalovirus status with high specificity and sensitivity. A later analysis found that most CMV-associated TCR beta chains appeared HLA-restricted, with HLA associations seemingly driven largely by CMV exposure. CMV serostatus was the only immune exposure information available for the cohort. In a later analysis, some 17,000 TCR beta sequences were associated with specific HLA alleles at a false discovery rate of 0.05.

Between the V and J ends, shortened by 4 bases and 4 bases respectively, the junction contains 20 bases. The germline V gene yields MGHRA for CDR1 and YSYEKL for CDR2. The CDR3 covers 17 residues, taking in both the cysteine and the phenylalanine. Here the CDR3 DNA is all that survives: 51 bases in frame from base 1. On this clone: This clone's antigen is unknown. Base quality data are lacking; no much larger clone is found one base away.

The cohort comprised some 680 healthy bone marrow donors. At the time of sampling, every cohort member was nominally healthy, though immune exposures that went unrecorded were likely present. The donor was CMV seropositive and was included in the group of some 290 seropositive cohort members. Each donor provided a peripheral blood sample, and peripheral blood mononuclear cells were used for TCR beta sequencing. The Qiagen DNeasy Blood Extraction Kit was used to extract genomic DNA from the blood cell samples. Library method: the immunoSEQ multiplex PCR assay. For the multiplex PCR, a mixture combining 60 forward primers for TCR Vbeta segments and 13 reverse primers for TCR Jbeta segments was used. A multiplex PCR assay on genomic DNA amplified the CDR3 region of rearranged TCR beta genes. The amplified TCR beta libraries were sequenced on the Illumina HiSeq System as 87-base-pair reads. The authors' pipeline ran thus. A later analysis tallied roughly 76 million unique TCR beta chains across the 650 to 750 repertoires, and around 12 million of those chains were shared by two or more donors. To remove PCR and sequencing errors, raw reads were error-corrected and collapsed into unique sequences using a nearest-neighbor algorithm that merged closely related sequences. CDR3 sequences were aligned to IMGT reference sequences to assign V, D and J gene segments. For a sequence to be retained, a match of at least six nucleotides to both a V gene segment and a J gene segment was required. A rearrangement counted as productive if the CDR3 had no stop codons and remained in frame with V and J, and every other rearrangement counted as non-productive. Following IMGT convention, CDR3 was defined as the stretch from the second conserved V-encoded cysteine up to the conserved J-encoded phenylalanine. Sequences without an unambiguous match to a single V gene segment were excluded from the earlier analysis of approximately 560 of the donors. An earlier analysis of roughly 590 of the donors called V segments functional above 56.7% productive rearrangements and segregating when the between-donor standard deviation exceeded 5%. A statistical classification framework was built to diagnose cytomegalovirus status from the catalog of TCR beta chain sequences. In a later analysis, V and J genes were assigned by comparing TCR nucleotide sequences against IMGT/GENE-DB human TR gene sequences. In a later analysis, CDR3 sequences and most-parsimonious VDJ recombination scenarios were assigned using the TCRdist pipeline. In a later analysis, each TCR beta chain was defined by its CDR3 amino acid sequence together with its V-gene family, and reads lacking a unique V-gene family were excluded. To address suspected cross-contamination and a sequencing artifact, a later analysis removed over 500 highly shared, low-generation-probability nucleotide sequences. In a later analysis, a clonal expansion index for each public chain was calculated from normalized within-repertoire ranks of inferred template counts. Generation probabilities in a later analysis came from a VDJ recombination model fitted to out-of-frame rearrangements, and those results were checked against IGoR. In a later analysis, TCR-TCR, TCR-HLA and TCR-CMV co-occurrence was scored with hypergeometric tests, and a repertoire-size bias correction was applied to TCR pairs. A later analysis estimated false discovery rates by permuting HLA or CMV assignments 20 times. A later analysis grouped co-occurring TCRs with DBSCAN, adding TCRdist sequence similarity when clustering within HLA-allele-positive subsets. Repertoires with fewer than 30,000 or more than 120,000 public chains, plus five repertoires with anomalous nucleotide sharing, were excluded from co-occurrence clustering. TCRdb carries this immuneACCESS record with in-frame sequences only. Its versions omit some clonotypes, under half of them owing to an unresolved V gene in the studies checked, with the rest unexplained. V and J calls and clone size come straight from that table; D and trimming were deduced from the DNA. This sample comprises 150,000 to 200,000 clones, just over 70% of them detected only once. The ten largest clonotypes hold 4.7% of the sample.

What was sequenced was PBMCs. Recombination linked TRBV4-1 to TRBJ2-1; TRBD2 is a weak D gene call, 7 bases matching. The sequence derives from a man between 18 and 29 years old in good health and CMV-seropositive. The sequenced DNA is TGCGCCAGCAGCCGGGGTAGACAGAGGGGGGGGTACAATGAGCAGTTCTTC. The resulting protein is CASSRGRQRGGYNEQFF.